These T cell receptor beta chains were read from a single sample in a study of Graves' ophthalmopathy and Graves' hyperthyroidism. One entry per CDR3 protein, called by TCRdb with MiXCR from the multiplex PCR reads. The sample holds around 1,200,000 distinct CDR3 sequences; less than 45% are singletons and the top ten take around 10%. The sample was peripheral blood or thyroid tissue (not recorded which). These receptors came from an adult man with Graves' hyperthyroidism. The CDR3 runs from the conserved cysteine through the conserved F or W. A D gene is named only where the DNA matches it firmly. Only some rows state a clone size, as once, few, many or a class for expanded clones.

J gene: TRBJ2-7
clone size: few
D gene: -
V gene: TRBV7-9
CDR3 DNA: TGTGCCAGCAGCCCTCGTGGAGGGTCCCCATACGAGCAGTACTTC
CDR3 protein: CASSPRGGSPYEQYF

J gene: TRBJ1-2
clone size: many
D gene: TRBD1
V gene: TRBV20-1
CDR3 DNA: TGCAGTGCTGCGCCGGGACAGGGGGTCCTTGGCTACACCTTC
CDR3 protein: CSAAPGQGVLGYTF

J gene: TRBJ1-1
clone size: many
D gene: TRBD1
V gene: TRBV4-1
CDR3 DNA: TGCGCCAGCAGCCAACCAGGACAGGCTAGCGCGGAAGCTTTCTTT
CDR3 protein: CASSQPGQASAEAFF

J gene: TRBJ1-1
clone size: few
D gene: -
V gene: TRBV27
CDR3 DNA: TGTGCCAGCAGTTTATCGATGCAGGCCGGGGTTTGGAACACTGAAGCTTTCTTT
CDR3 protein: CASSLSMQAGVWNTEAFF

J gene: TRBJ1-1
clone size: many
D gene: -
V gene: TRBV10-3
CDR3 DNA: TGTGCCATCACACAGACAACTCAGAACACTGAAGCTTTCTTT
CDR3 protein: CAITQTTQNTEAFF

J gene: TRBJ1-1
clone size: -
D gene: TRBD1
V gene: TRBV29-1
CDR3 DNA: TGCAGCGTTGGGACAGGGGGGAGGGGGATTTCGACTGAAGCTTTCTTT
CDR3 protein: CSVGTGGRGISTEAFF

J gene: TRBJ2-7
clone size: few
D gene: -
V gene: TRBV7-9
CDR3 DNA: TGTGCCAGCAGTTTATCGTTCGGAAGGGTAAGGTACTTC
CDR3 protein: CASSLSFGRVRYF

J gene: TRBJ2-5
clone size: -
D gene: -
V gene: TRBV5-1
CDR3 DNA: TGCGCCAGCAGCTTGGCCAACAGTGAAGAGACCCAGTACTTC
CDR3 protein: CASSLANSEETQYF

J gene: TRBJ1-2
clone size: -
D gene: TRBD1
V gene: TRBV4-2
CDR3 DNA: TGTGCCAGCAGCAAACGGAGGAGGGGACAGGGGGTAAACTATGGCTACACCTTC
CDR3 protein: CASSKRRRGQGVNYGYTF

J gene: TRBJ1-1
clone size: many
D gene: -
V gene: TRBV7-9
CDR3 DNA: TGTGCCAGCAGCTTAAGTGAGGAAGCGGAAGCTTTCTTT
CDR3 protein: CASSLSEEAEAFF

J gene: TRBJ2-2
clone size: -
D gene: -
V gene: TRBV25-1
CDR3 DNA: TGTGCCACCACACAGGGTCCCGGGGAGCTGTTTTTT
CDR3 protein: CATTQGPGELFF

J gene: TRBJ2-1
clone size: -
D gene: -
V gene: TRBV30
CDR3 DNA: TGTGCCTGGACTGGGTGGAATGAGCAGTTCTTC
CDR3 protein: CAWTGWNEQFF

J gene: TRBJ1-1
clone size: few
D gene: TRBD1
V gene: TRBV19
CDR3 DNA: TGTGCCAGTAGTATAGGAGTTGGGACAGCGAACACTGAAGCTTTCTTT
CDR3 protein: CASSIGVGTANTEAFF

J gene: TRBJ1-2
clone size: -
D gene: -
V gene: TRBV15
CDR3 DNA: TGTGCCACCAGCAAACGATCGACAAAGACTGGAAACACCTTC
CDR3 protein: CATSKRSTKTGNTF

J gene: TRBJ2-2
clone size: -
D gene: -
V gene: TRBV7-9
CDR3 DNA: TGTGCCAGCAGCTTAATAGGTGCTAGAGCCTCCGGGGAGCTGTTTTTT
CDR3 protein: CASSLIGARASGELFF

J gene: TRBJ1-2
clone size: -
D gene: -
V gene: TRBV29-1
CDR3 DNA: TGCAGCGTCTCCGGGCGGCGTGGCTACACCTTC
CDR3 protein: CSVSGRRGYTF

J gene: TRBJ1-1
clone size: once
D gene: -
V gene: TRBV14
CDR3 DNA: TGTGCCAGCAGCCACCAACAGGGATTAAACACTGAAGCTCTCTTT
CDR3 protein: CASSHQQGLNTEALF

J gene: TRBJ2-7
clone size: -
D gene: -
V gene: TRBV14
CDR3 DNA: TGTGCCAGCAGCTCCCGGGACCAACCTTTCGTTGCCTACGAGCAGTACTTC
CDR3 protein: CASSSRDQPFVAYEQYF

J gene: TRBJ1-5
clone size: -
D gene: -
V gene: TRBV5-6
CDR3 DNA: TGTGCCAGCAGCTCGACGGTGGGCAGGGCGGCTAGCAATCAGCCCCAGCATTTT
CDR3 protein: CASSSTVGRAASNQPQHF

J gene: TRBJ2-2
clone size: many
D gene: TRBD1
V gene: TRBV7-8
CDR3 DNA: TGTGCCAGCCCGGACAGGGTGAACACCGGGGAGCTGTTTTTT
CDR3 protein: CASPDRVNTGELFF

J gene: TRBJ1-2
clone size: many
D gene: -
V gene: TRBV14
CDR3 DNA: TGTGCCAGCAGCCAACTATCTTACTATGGCTACACCTTC
CDR3 protein: CASSQLSYYGYTF

J gene: TRBJ2-7
clone size: -
D gene: -
V gene: TRBV20-1
CDR3 DNA: TGCAGTGCTAGGGGTGGTGGCGCGGGCACCTACGAGCAGTACTTC
CDR3 protein: CSARGGGAGTYEQYF

J gene: TRBJ1-4
clone size: many
D gene: TRBD1
V gene: TRBV5-1
CDR3 DNA: TGCGCCAGCAGCCAGACAGGGAGAGCTAATGAAAAACTGTTTTTT
CDR3 protein: CASSQTGRANEKLFF

J gene: TRBJ2-7
clone size: -
D gene: -
V gene: TRBV28
CDR3 DNA: TGTGCCAGCACCCTTTCCTACGAGCAGTACTTC
CDR3 protein: CASTLSYEQYF

J gene: TRBJ2-7
clone size: -
D gene: -
V gene: TRBV11-2
CDR3 DNA: TGTGCCAGCAGACGCCCCACAGGGTTTTTCTACGAGCAGTACTTC
CDR3 protein: CASRRPTGFFYEQYF

J gene: TRBJ2-7
clone size: -
D gene: -
V gene: TRBV5-1
CDR3 DNA: TGCGCCAGCAGCATTACACCTCAGGACCGACACTCCTACGAGCAGTACTTC
CDR3 protein: CASSITPQDRHSYEQYF

J gene: TRBJ1-5
clone size: many
D gene: -
V gene: TRBV12-3/TRBV12-4
CDR3 DNA: TGTGCCAGCAGTTGGGGGCACAATCAGCCCCAGCATTTT
CDR3 protein: CASSWGHNQPQHF

J gene: TRBJ1-5
clone size: many
D gene: -
V gene: TRBV7-2
CDR3 DNA: TGTGCCAGCAGCTTAGGCGGATATAGCAATCAGCCCCAGCATTTT
CDR3 protein: CASSLGGYSNQPQHF

J gene: TRBJ1-1
clone size: many
D gene: -
V gene: TRBV6-6
CDR3 DNA: TGTGCCAGCAGGGACCTCGGGGCAAACACTGAAGCTTTCTTT
CDR3 protein: CASRDLGANTEAFF

J gene: TRBJ2-7
clone size: -
D gene: -
V gene: TRBV29-1
CDR3 DNA: TGCAGCGTTGCTCAGGGGATGAGCTACGAGCAGTACTTC
CDR3 protein: CSVAQGMSYEQYF

J gene: TRBJ2-5
clone size: -
D gene: -
V gene: TRBV11-2
CDR3 DNA: TGTGCCAGCAGCAACCGACAGGCGGGCCCAGAGACCCAGTACTTC
CDR3 protein: CASSNRQAGPETQYF

J gene: TRBJ1-6
clone size: -
D gene: TRBD1
V gene: TRBV25-1
CDR3 DNA: TGTGCCAGCAGTGAATCGGGGACAGGGATGTCCTATAATTCACCCCTCCACTTT
CDR3 protein: CASSESGTGMSYNSPLHF

J gene: TRBJ2-3
clone size: few
D gene: TRBD2
V gene: TRBV20-1
CDR3 DNA: TGCAGTGCTAGAGATGCCCGCACTAGCGGGGGGGCGGATTATACGCAGTATTTT
CDR3 protein: CSARDARTSGGADYTQYF

J gene: TRBJ2-7
clone size: -
D gene: TRBD1
V gene: TRBV2
CDR3 DNA: TGTGCCAGCGGGGAGACAGGGAAGGAATACGAGCAGTACTTC
CDR3 protein: CASGETGKEYEQYF

J gene: TRBJ1-1
clone size: -
D gene: -
V gene: TRBV7-2
CDR3 DNA: TGTGCCAGCAGCTACGTAACGCCCCGGGACACTGAAGCTTTCTTT
CDR3 protein: CASSYVTPRDTEAFF

J gene: TRBJ2-7
clone size: few
D gene: TRBD1
V gene: TRBV10-3
CDR3 DNA: TGTGCCGGTGGACAGGGGGCTTTGTCTCCCTACGAGCAGTACTTC
CDR3 protein: CAGGQGALSPYEQYF

J gene: TRBJ1-2
clone size: -
D gene: TRBD1
V gene: TRBV15
CDR3 DNA: TGTGCCACCAGCAGAGTGAGGGACAGACTGAGCTACACCTTC
CDR3 protein: CATSRVRDRLSYTF

J gene: TRBJ2-2
clone size: many
D gene: TRBD2
V gene: TRBV7-8
CDR3 DNA: TGTGCCAGCAGCCCGTTCCTAGCGGAATACGGGGAGCTGTTTTTT
CDR3 protein: CASSPFLAEYGELFF

J gene: TRBJ1-1
clone size: -
D gene: -
V gene: TRBV25-1
CDR3 DNA: TGTGCCAGCACCTACGGGGGCTCGAACACTGAAGCTTTCTTT
CDR3 protein: CASTYGGSNTEAFF

J gene: TRBJ1-6
clone size: -
D gene: -
V gene: TRBV6-6
CDR3 DNA: TGTGCCAGCAGTTACCTGAATTCCTGCTATAATTCACCCCTCCACTTT
CDR3 protein: CASSYLNSCYNSPLHF

J gene: TRBJ1-1
clone size: -
D gene: -
V gene: TRBV7-2
CDR3 DNA: TGTGCCAGCAGCCCATGGGTCGCTGAAGCTTTCTTT
CDR3 protein: CASSPWVAEAFF